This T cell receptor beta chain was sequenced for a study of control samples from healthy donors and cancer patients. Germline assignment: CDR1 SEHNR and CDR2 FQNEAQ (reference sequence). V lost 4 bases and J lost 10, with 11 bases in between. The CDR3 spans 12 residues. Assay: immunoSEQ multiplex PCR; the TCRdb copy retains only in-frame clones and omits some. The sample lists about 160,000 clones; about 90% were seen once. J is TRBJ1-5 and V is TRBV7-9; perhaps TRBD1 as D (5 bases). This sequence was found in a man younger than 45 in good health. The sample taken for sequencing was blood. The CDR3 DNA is TGTGCCAGCAGCTCCCAGGGAATACCCCAGCATTTT. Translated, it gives CASSSQGIPQHF.